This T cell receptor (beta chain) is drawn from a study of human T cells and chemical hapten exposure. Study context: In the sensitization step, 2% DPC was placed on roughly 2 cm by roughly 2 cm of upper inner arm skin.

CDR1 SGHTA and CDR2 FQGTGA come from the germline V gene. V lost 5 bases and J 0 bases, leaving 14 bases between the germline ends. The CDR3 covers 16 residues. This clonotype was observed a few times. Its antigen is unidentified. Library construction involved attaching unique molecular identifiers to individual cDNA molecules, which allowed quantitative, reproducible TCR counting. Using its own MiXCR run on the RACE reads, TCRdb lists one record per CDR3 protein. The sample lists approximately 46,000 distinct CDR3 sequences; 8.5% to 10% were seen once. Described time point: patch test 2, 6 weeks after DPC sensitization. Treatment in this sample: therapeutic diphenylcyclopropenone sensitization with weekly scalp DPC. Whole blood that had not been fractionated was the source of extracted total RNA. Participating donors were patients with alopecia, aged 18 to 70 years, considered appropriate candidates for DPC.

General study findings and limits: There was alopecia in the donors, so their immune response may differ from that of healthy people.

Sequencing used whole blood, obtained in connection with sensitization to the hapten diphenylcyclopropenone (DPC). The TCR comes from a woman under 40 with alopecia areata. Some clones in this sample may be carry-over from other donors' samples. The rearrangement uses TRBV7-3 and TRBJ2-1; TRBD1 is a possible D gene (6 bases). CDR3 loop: CASSPRGSSSYNEQFF. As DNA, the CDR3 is TGTGCCAGCAGCCCAAGGGGGTCTAGCTCCTACAATGAGCAGTTCTTC.